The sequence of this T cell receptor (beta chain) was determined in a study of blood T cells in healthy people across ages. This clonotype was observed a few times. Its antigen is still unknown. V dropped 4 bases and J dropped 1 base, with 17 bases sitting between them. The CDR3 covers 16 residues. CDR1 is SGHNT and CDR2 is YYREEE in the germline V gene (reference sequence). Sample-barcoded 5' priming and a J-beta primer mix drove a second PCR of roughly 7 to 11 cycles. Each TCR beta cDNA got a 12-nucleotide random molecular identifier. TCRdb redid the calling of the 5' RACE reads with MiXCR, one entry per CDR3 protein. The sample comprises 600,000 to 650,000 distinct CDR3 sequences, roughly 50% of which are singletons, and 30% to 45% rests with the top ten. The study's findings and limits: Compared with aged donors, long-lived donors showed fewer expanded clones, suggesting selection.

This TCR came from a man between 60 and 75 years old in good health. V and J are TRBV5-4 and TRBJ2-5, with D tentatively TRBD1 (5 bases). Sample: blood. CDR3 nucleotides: TGTGCCAGCAGCCAAGGTGCAGGGCCAATCCAAGAGACCCAGTACTTC. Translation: CASSQGAGPIQETQYF.